This T cell receptor (beta chain) emerged from a study of T cell responses to AZD1222 COVID-19 vaccine. The CDR3 is made up of 14 amino acids. V was pared by 2 bases and J by 4 bases, with 4 bases of the junction left unmatched. Germline V gives CDR1 KGHSH, CDR2 LQKENI. This table comes from immunoSEQ multiplex PCR, and its TCRdb copy is limited to in-frame clones, with some not included. The sample includes fewer than 100,000 clones, around 88% of them seen just once. The sequence came from an adult who received the AZD1222 COVID-19 vaccine. V gene TRBV18 combines with J gene TRBJ1-2; TRBD1 aligns across 7 bases. The sequenced sample was peripheral blood, obtained 28 days after the second AZD1222 dose. CDR3 loop: CASSPRRDSYGYTF. The DNA for the CDR3 is TGTGCCAGCTCACCAAGGAGGGACAGCTATGGCTACACCTTC.